What follows are 31 T cell receptor beta chains derived from one specimen sequenced in a study of identifying expanded T cells in peripheral blood. Assay used: immunoSEQ multiplex PCR; TCRdb lists only in-frame clones, some missing. The profile covers 100,000 to 150,000 clones, with 84% appearing a single time and 2.5% to 4% taken by the ten largest. What was sequenced was blood. These TCRs come from a person aged 18 to 75 in good health.

This chain joins TRBV7-5 and TRBJ1-6. TRBV7-5 is a pseudogene. The CDR3 loop spans 21 amino acids. The CDR3 DNA reads as TGTGCCAGAAGTAAGTATAGGGGGGGTTGCAGAAACCTTCCCCATAATTCACCCCTCCACTTT. Encoded protein: CARSKYRGGCRNLPHNSPLHF.

This clone was detected a few times. The chain couples TRBV5-1 to TRBJ2-5, with TRBD1 matching 9 bases. The germline V gene has CDR1 SGHRS and CDR2 YFSETQ. This CDR3 is built from 16 residues. After removal of 7 bases from V and 5 bases from J, the junction contained 15 bases not matched to a gene. The CDR3 coding sequence is TGCGCCAGCCATTTAGAGGCGGGACAGGGTACGGAGACCCAGTACTTC. Amino acid sequence: CASHLEAGQGTETQYF.

This clone was detected only a few times. The J gene is TRBJ2-1, the V gene TRBV10-3; D might be TRBD2 (6 bases). The ends were cut back, 0 bases at V and 6 bases at J, with 15 bases in the middle. The germline V gene has CDR1 ENHRY and CDR2 SYGVKD. The CDR3 is 16 residues long. CDR3 in amino acids: CAISESVGGVSNEQFF. Written as DNA, the CDR3 is TGTGCCATCAGTGAGTCGGTCGGCGGGGTTTCCAATGAGCAGTTCTTC.

This chain connects TRBV27 to TRBJ1-1, with 7 bases identical to TRBD1. V lost 3 bases to trimming and J lost 2 bases; unmatched junction nucleotides: 9. The germline V gene encodes CDR1 MNHEY and CDR2 SMNVEV (reference sequence). This CDR3 has 16 residues. The CDR3, as DNA: TGTGCCAGCAGTTTGCGAAAACAGGGGAAAAACACTGAAGCTTTCTTT. Translation gives CASSLRKQGKNTEAFF.

This clone was observed once. The chain combines TRBV30 with TRBJ1-2, with a weak D call TRBD1 (6 bases). The CDR3 covers 14 residues. Germline assignment: CDR1 GTSNPN and CDR2 SVGIG (reference sequence). V lost 4 bases, J lost 3 bases, and 15 bases lay in between. CDR3 loop: CAWMVPGEDYGYTF. The CDR3 DNA sequence: TGTGCCTGGATGGTCCCAGGGGAGGACTATGGCTACACCTTC. Combining the CDR3 with reference TRBV30 and TRBJ1-2 gives the whole variable domain SQTIHQWPATLVQPVGSPLSLECTVEGTSNPNLYWYRQAAGRGLQLLFYSVGIGQISSEVPQNLSASRPQDRQFILSSKKLLLSDSGFYLCAWMVPGEDYGYTFGSGTRLTVV.

The chain's CDR3 is CSVGSLKNTGELFF. The DNA for the CDR3 is TGCAGCGTTGGGAGTTTGAAGAACACCGGGGAGCTGTTTTTT. The chain has TRBV29-1 and TRBJ2-2; D is undetermined. The CDR3 contains 14 residues. Germline lookup yields CDR1 SQVTM and CDR2 ANQGSEA. The V gene lost 4 bases and the J gene lost 1 base, with 10 bases spanning the gap.

The rearrangement uses TRBV5-1 and TRBJ1-4, with a weak D call TRBD1 (6 bases). Per germline, CDR1 SGHRS and CDR2 YFSETQ. This CDR3 region has 16 residues. The V end was cut by 3 bases, the J end by 7 bases, with 19 bases between. The CDR3 sequence is CASSSQDSTTFEKLFF. The CDR3, as DNA: TGCGCCAGCAGCTCACAGGACAGTACCACATTTGAAAAACTGTTTTTT.

This clone was recorded a few times. The chain is built from TRBV6-6 and TRBJ1-6, with D tentatively TRBD1 (5 bases). The CDR3 is 16 amino acids. CDR1 MNHNY and CDR2 SVGAGI come from the germline V gene (reference sequence). The V end lost 2 bases, the J end lost 7 bases, and 15 bases lay between the germline ends. CDR3 protein: CASSYREGKENSPLHF. The DNA of the CDR3 is TGTGCCAGCAGTTACCGGGAGGGGAAGGAAAATTCACCCCTCCACTTT.

The rearrangement uses TRBV5-1 and TRBJ1-2; no clear D. V lost 0 bases and J 2 bases, leaving 11 bases between the germline ends. The CDR3 spans 15 residues. Germline V lookup: CDR1 SGHRS, CDR2 YFSETQ. The CDR3 here is CASSLAMSANYGYTF. As DNA, the CDR3 is TGCGCCAGCAGCTTGGCCATGTCGGCGAACTATGGCTACACCTTC.

The chain is built from TRBV6-5 and TRBJ1-1, with D maybe TRBD1 (6 bases). Trimming cost V 1 base and J 4 bases, with 16 bases left between them. This CDR3 region has 16 residues. Germline CDR1 and CDR2: MNHEY and SVGAGI. The CDR3 region has the DNA TGTGCCAGCAGTTACTGGTCGGGGGGAGGGGGCACTGAAGCTTTCTTT. It translates to CASSYWSGGGGTEAFF.

CDR3 sequence reads: CASSLEGGWGETQYF. The CDR3 coding sequence is TGCGCCAGCAGCTTGGAGGGGGGTTGGGGAGAGACCCAGTACTTC. J is TRBJ2-5 and V is TRBV5-1; D assignment may be TRBD1 or TRBD2 (6 bases each). The V end lost 0 bases, the J end lost 4 bases, and 13 bases lay between the germline ends. Germline loops: CDR1 SGHRS, CDR2 YFSETQ. The CDR3 consists of 15 residues.

This clone showed up just once. The gene calls are TRBV19 and TRBJ2-6; D is uncertain. CDR1 and CDR2 from the germline V gene are LNHDA and SQIVND (reference sequence). The CDR3 is 13 residues long. V was pared by 7 bases and J by 1 base, with 5 bases between. The CDR3 sequence is CASIPSGANVLTF. CDR3 DNA sequence: TGTGCCAGTATTCCGTCTGGGGCCAACGTCCTGACTTTC. Using reference TRBV19 and TRBJ2-6 for the parts outside the CDR3, the full variable domain is DGGITQSPKYLFRKEGQNVTLSCEQNLNHDAMYWYRQDPGQGLRLIYYSQIVNDFQKGDIAEGYSVSREKKESFPLTVTSAQKNPTAFYLCASIPSGANVLTFGAGSRLTVL.

The chain is built from TRBV7-6 and TRBJ2-1; TRBD1 matches at 7 bases. Unmatched junction bases numbered 13, after V lost 5 bases and J lost 0 bases. This CDR3 comprises 18 residues. Germline-derived CDR1 and CDR2 are SGHVS and FNYEAQ. The CDR3 is CASSQYLLGQSSYNEQFF. In DNA form, the CDR3 reads TGTGCCAGCAGCCAGTACCTCCTGGGACAGAGCTCCTACAATGAGCAGTTCTTC.

This clone occurred a few times. The chain has TRBV5-1 and TRBJ1-6; TRBD1 matches 10 bases. The V gene's germline CDR1 is SGHRS and CDR2 YFSETQ. The V segment lost 1 base and the J segment 10 bases; nucleotides outside the gene matches: 5. The CDR3 is 15 residues long. CDR3 in amino acids: CASSLLGTGESPLHF. The CDR3 coding sequence is TGCGCCAGCAGCTTGCTCGGGACAGGGGAATCACCCCTCCACTTT.

V and J are TRBV27 and TRBJ1-5; D remains unclear. The CDR3 loop spans 14 amino acids. Germline CDR1 reads MNHEY; CDR2 reads SMNVEV (reference sequence). V lost 0 bases and J 7 bases, leaving 10 bases between the germline ends. The CDR3 nucleotides are TGTGCCAGCAGTTTATCTGGGTTTGGACAGCCCCAGCATTTT. Its translation: CASSLSGFGQPQHF.

This clone appeared a few times. The CDR3 DNA reads TGTGCCAGCAGCAAACGCCCCCAGGGGGGATCGGCGAACACCGGGGAGCTGTTTTTT. Translated: CASSKRPQGGSANTGELFF. This rearrangement joins TRBV9 to TRBJ2-2; perhaps TRBD1 as D (7 bases). V was trimmed by 4 bases and J by 0 bases, leaving 22 bases between them. CDR3 length: 19 residues. Germline CDR1 reads SGDLS; CDR2 reads YYNGEE.

This chain uses TRBV29-1 with TRBJ1-4, with D tentatively TRBD1 (6 bases). In germline, CDR1 is SQVTM, CDR2 ANQGSEA. The CDR3 has 16 amino acids. V shed 2 bases and J shed 5 bases, with 18 bases lying between them. The CDR3 is CSVESIEDSSNEKLFF. CDR3 in DNA: TGCAGCGTTGAATCAATTGAGGACAGCTCGAATGAAAAACTGTTTTTT. Using reference TRBV29-1 and TRBJ1-4 for the parts outside the CDR3, the full variable domain is SAVISQKPSRDICQRGTSLTIQCQVDSQVTMMFWYRQQPGQSLTLIATANQGSEATYESGFVIDKFPISRPNLTFSTLTVSNMSPEDSSIYLCSVESIEDSSNEKLFFGSGTQLSVL.

V gene TRBV5-1 combines with J gene TRBJ2-1; D call uncertain. Trimming stripped 3 bases from V and 10 bases from J, with 14 bases between. The germline gives CDR1 SGHRS, CDR2 YFSETQ. The CDR3 totals 13 residues. Here the CDR3 reads CASSSTGWVEQFF. In DNA, the CDR3 is TGCGCCAGCAGCTCGACTGGGTGGGTGGAGCAGTTCTTC. Supplemented by reference TRBV5-1 and TRBJ2-1, the full variable domain reads KAGVTQTPRYLIKTRGQQVTLSCSPISGHRSVSWYQQTPGQGLQFLFEYFSETQRNKGNFPGRFSGRQFSNSRSEMNVSTLELGDSALYLCASSSTGWVEQFFGPGTRLTVL.

The genes are TRBV27 and TRBJ1-1; no definite D call. From germline, CDR1 is MNHEY and CDR2 SMNVEV (reference sequence). The V and J ends lost 3 bases and 4 bases respectively, with 9 bases between them. The CDR3 has 13 amino acids. CDR3 nucleotides: TGTGCCAGCAGTTTCGGCAGGCGCACTGAAGCTTTCTTT. It codes for CASSFGRRTEAFF.

The V call is TRBV18, the J call TRBJ1-6; TRBD1 matches at 8 bases. Germline CDR1 and CDR2: KGHSH and LQKENI. V trimming: 5 bases; J trimming: 8 bases; junction bases outside the gene matches: 8. The CDR3 consists of 15 residues. CDR3 in DNA: TGTGCCAGCTCATCTCAAGGACAGGGTTATTCACCCCTCCACTTT. This sequence encodes CASSSQGQGYSPLHF.

The chain links TRBV9 to TRBJ2-1; 8 nucleotides line up with TRBD2. V was clipped by 4 bases and J by 7 bases; unmatched bases: 16. The CDR3 has 17 amino acids. CDR1 is SGDLS, CDR2 YYNGEE, per germline. The CDR3 spells CASSTLREGGPRNEQFF. CDR3 DNA sequence: TGTGCCAGCAGCACCTTACGGGAGGGGGGGCCTAGGAATGAGCAGTTCTTC. The variable domain in full, completed from reference TRBV9 and TRBJ2-1, reads DSGVTQTPKHLITATGQRVTLRCSPRSGDLSVYWYQQSLDQGLQFLIQYYNGEERAKGNILERFSAQQFPDLHSELNLSSLELGDSALYFCASSTLREGGPRNEQFFGPGTRLTVL.

V gene TRBV5-4 combines with J gene TRBJ2-1; no clear D. The length of the CDR3 is 12 residues. CDR1 is SGHNT, CDR2 YYREEE, per germline (reference sequence). V was clipped by 3 bases and J by 8 bases, with 9 bases between them. CDR3 loop: CASSSKVYEQFF. The CDR3 region has the DNA TGTGCCAGCAGCTCGAAGGTTTATGAGCAGTTCTTC.

The gene calls are TRBV6-5 and TRBJ2-3; D tentatively fits TRBD1 or TRBD2 (5 bases each). CDR3 length equals 14 residues. Trimming left V 2 bases short and J 1 base short, with 7 bases between. Germline-derived CDR1 and CDR2 are MNHEY and SVGAGI. The chain's CDR3 is CASSYGTGTDTQYF. In nucleotides, the CDR3 is TGTGCCAGCAGTTACGGGACGGGCACAGATACGCAGTATTTT.

This clone turned up a few times. This chain joins TRBV7-6 and TRBJ1-1; D might be TRBD1 (5 bases). Germline lookup yields CDR1 SGHVS and CDR2 FNYEAQ. Trimming removed 5 bases at V and 1 base at J, with 11 bases between. CDR3 size: 14 residues. The CDR3 DNA follows: TGTGCCAGCAGCCCCATGGGGGGGAACACTGAAGCTTTCTTT. Amino acid sequence: CASSPMGGNTEAFF. The whole variable domain, remainder taken from reference TRBV7-6 and TRBJ1-1, is GAGVSQSPRYKVTKRGQDVALRCDPISGHVSLYWYRQALGQGPEFLTYFNYEAQQDKSGLPNDRFSAERPEGSISTLTIQRTEQRDSAMYRCASSPMGGNTEAFFGQGTRLTVV.

The chain uses TRBV2 and TRBJ1-4; no clear D. V lost 4 bases to trimming and J lost 9 bases, with 15 bases between them. CDR1 and CDR2 from the germline V gene are SNHLY and FYNNEI. The CDR3 consists of 14 residues. CDR3 coding DNA: TGTGCCAGCAGTGTTGGCGGGGAGTTTCAAAAACTGTTTTTT. Amino acids: CASSVGGEFQKLFF.

This clone has only one observation. CDR3 amino acids: CASMGVGNQPQHF. In DNA, the CDR3 is TGTGCCAGCATGGGGGTTGGGAATCAGCCCCAGCATTTT. The chain couples TRBV2 to TRBJ1-5; weak D call: TRBD1 (5 bases). CDR3 length: 13 residues. The germline V gene has CDR1 SNHLY and CDR2 FYNNEI. Trimming shortened V by 7 bases and J by 4 bases, and 11 bases separated the two germline ends.

V is TRBV5-1 and J is TRBJ2-5; 8 nucleotides agree with TRBD1. CDR1 is SGHRS and CDR2 is YFSETQ in the germline V gene. V shed 0 bases, J shed 0 bases, and the junction held 7 bases outside the gene matches. The CDR3 runs 17 residues. The CDR3 DNA reads as TGCGCCAGCAGCTTGGCATATGGGACAGGCTACCAAGAGACCCAGTACTTC. Translation: CASSLAYGTGYQETQYF. Full variable domain (missing parts from reference TRBV5-1 and TRBJ2-5): KAGVTQTPRYLIKTRGQQVTLSCSPISGHRSVSWYQQTPGQGLQFLFEYFSETQRNKGNFPGRFSGRQFSNSRSEMNVSTLELGDSALYLCASSLAYGTGYQETQYFGPGTRLLVL.

The chain employs TRBV2 and TRBJ1-5; 8 bases are shared with TRBD1. The CDR3 runs 14 residues. Germline CDR1 is SNHLY and CDR2 is FYNNEI. Trimming took 3 bases from V and 5 from J; bases not matched to a gene: 3. As DNA, the CDR3 is TGTGCCAGCAGTGAGACAGGGGAATATCAGCCCCAGCATTTT. Its translation: CASSETGEYQPQHF. Together with reference TRBV2 and TRBJ1-5, the CDR3 gives the full variable domain: EPEVTQTPSHQVTQMGQEVILRCVPISNHLYFYWYRQILGQKVEFLVSFYNNEISEKSEIFDDQFSVERPDGSNFTLKIRSTKLEDSAMYFCASSETGEYQPQHFGDGTRLSIL.

The J gene is TRBJ2-7, the V gene TRBV6-5, with 7 bases identical to TRBD1. Per the germline V gene, CDR1 is MNHEY and CDR2 is SVGAGI. The CDR3 is made up of 15 amino acids. V shed 0 bases, J shed 6 bases, and the junction held 8 bases outside the gene matches. CDR3 DNA sequence: TGTGCCAGCAGTTACTCGATTAGTCCAGGGGGCGAGCAGTACTTC. Translated: CASSYSISPGGEQYF.

The chain is built from TRBV6-6 and TRBJ2-7, with 7 nucleotides matching TRBD1. This CDR3 region has 16 residues. Germline assignment: CDR1 MNHNY and CDR2 SVGAGI (reference sequence). V lost 5 bases, J lost 1 base, and 11 bases stayed unmatched. In DNA form, the CDR3 reads TGTGCCAGCAGTGGGGCCGGGACAGTTCTTTCCTACGAGCAGTACTTC. It encodes CASSGAGTVLSYEQYF.

The genes are TRBV6-5 and TRBJ2-1; no clear D. The germline gives CDR1 MNHEY, CDR2 SVGAGI. The CDR3 covers 13 residues. V was cut by 0 bases and J by 8 bases, with 8 bases left in between. CDR3 amino acids: CASSYSKGYEQFF. The CDR3 region has the DNA TGTGCCAGCAGTTACTCGAAAGGGTATGAGCAGTTCTTC.